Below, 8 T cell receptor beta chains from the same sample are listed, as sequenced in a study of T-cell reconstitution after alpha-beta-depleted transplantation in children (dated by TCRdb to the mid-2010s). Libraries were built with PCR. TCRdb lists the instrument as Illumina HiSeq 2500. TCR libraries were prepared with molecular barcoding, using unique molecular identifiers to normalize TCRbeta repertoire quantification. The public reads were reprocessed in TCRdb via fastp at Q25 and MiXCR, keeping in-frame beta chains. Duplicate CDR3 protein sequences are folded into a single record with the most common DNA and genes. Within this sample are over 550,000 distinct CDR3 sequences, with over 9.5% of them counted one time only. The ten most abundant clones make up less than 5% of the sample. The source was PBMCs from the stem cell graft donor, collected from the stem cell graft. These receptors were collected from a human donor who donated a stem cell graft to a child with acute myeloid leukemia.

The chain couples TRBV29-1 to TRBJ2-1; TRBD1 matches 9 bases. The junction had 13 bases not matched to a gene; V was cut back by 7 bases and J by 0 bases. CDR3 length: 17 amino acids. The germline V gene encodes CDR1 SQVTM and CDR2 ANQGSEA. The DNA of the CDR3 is TGCAGCGCCCGGGACAGGGTGGATCAGAGCTCCTACAATGAGCAGTTCTTC. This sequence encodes CSARDRVDQSSYNEQFF.

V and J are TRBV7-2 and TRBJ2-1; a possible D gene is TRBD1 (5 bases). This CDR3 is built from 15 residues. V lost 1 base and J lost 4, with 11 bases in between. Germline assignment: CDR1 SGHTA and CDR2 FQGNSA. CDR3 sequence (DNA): TGTGCCAGCAGCTTAGGACAGAACTCTTACAATGAGCAGTTCTTC. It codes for CASSLGQNSYNEQFF.

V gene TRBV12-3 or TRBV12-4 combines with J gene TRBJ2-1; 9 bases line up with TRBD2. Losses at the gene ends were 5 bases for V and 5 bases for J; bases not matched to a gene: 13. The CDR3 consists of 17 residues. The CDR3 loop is CASSPRIAGVVHNEQFF. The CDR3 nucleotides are TGTGCCAGCAGTCCCCGGATAGCGGGAGTGGTCCACAATGAGCAGTTCTTC.

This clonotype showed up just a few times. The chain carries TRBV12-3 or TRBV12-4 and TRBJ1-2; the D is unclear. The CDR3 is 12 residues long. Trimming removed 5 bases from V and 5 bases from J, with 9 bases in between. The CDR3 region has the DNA TGTGCCAGCAGTGTCAGGACTTATGGCTACACCTTC. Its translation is CASSVRTYGYTF.

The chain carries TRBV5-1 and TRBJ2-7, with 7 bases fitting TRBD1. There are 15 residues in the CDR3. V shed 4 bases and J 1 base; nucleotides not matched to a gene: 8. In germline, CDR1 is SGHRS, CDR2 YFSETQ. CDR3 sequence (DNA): TGCGCCAGCAGCCGCACAGGACAGGCGTCCTACGAGCAGTACTTC. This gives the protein CASSRTGQASYEQYF.

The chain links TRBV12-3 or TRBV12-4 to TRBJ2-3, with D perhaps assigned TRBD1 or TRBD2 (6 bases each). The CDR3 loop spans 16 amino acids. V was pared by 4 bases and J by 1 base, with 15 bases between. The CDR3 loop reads CASSSRGSGGTDTQYF. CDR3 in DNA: TGTGCCAGCAGTTCGAGGGGGTCGGGAGGCACAGATACGCAGTATTTT.

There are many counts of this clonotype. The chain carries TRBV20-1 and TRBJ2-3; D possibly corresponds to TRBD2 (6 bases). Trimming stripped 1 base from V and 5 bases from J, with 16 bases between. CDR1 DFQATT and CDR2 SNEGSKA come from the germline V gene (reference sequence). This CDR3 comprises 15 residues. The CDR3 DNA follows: TGCAGTGCTAGAGCCTTTCTAGCGACAAAAGATACGCAGTATTTT. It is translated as CSARAFLATKDTQYF.

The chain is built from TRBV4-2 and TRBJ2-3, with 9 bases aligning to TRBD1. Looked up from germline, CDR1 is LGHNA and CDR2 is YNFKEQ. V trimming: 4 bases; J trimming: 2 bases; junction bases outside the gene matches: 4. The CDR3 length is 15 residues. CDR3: CASSRGDRDTDTQYF. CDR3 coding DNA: TGTGCCAGCAGCCGAGGGGACAGGGACACAGATACGCAGTATTTT.